This paragraph covers one TCR beta chain sequence. This sample is part of a study of blood T cell repertoires in COVID-19. As for the study in general: Acute and convalescent COVID-19 samples came from the United States, Italy and Spain. T cells, B-cell-depleted T cells, or PBMCs supplied cDNA or gDNA.

The data were produced by immunoSEQ multiplex PCR, yet TCRdb's version contains in-frame clones alone and is incomplete. The table shows 35,000 to 55,000 clones, with around 85% occurring only once. V lost 3 bases to trimming and J lost 2 bases; unmatched junction nucleotides: 10. The CDR3 is 18 amino acids. CDR1 and CDR2 from the germline V gene are SNHLY and FYNNEI. The chain couples TRBV2 to TRBJ2-3; 11 bases map to TRBD2. This clonotype was sampled from a human donor in a cohort sampled during active COVID-19. The sample consisted of peripheral blood. The CDR3 protein is CASSEAGTSGLDTDTQYF. The CDR3 DNA is TGTGCCAGCAGTGAGGCCGGGACTAGCGGATTAGACACAGATACGCAGTATTTT.